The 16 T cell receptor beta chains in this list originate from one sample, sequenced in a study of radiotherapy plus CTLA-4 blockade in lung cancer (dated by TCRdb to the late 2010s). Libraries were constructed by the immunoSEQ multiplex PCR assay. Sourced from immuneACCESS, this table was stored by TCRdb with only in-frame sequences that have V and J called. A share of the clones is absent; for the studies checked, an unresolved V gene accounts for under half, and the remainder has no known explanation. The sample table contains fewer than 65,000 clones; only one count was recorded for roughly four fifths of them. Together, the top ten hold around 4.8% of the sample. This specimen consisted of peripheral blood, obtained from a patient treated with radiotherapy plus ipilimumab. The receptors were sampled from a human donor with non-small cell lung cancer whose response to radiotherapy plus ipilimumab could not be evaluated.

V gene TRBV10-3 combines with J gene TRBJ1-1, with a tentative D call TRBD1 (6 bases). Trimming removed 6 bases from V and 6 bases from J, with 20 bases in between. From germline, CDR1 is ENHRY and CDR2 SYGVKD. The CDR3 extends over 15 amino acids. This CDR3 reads CAISDQLGGRPEAFF. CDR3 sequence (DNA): TGTGCCATCAGCGATCAGTTAGGGGGACGCCCTGAAGCTTTCTTT.

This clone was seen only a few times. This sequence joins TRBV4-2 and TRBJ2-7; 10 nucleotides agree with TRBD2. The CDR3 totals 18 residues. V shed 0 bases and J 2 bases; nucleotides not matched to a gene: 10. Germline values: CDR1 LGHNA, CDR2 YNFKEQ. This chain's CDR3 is CASSQDELAGADTYEQYF. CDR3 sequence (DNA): TGTGCCAGCAGCCAAGATGAGCTAGCGGGGGCCGATACCTACGAGCAGTACTTC.

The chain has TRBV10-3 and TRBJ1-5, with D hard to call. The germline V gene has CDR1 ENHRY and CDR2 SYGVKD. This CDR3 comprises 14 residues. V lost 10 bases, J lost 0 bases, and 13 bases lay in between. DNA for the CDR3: TGTGCCACGGCGGCAGACTATAGCAATCAGCCCCAGCATTTT. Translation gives CATAADYSNQPQHF.

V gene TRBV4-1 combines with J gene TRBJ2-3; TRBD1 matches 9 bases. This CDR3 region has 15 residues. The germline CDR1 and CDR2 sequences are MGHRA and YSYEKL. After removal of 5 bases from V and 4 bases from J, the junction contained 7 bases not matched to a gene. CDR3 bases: TGCGCCAGCAGCACGCGGGACAGGGTACCAGATACGCAGTATTTT. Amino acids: CASSTRDRVPDTQYF.

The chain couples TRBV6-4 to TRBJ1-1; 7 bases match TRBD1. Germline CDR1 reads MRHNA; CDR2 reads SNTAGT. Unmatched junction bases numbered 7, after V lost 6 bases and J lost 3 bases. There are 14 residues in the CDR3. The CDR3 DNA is TGTGCCAGCAGAATCGACAGGGCGGACACTGAAGCTTTCTTT. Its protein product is CASRIDRADTEAFF.

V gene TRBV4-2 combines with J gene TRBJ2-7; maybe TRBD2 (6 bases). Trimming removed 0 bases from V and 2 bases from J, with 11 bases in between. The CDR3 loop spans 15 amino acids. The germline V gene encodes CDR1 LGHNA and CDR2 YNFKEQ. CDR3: CASSQEEGEAYEQYF. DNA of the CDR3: TGTGCCAGCAGCCAAGAGGAGGGTGAAGCCTACGAGCAGTACTTC.

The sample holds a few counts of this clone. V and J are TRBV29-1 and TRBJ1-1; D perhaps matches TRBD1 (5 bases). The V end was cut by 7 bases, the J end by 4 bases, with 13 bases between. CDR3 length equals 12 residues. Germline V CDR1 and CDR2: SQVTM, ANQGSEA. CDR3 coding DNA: TGCAGCGCAACAAGGGGAGGCACTGAAGCTTTCTTT. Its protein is CSATRGGTEAFF.

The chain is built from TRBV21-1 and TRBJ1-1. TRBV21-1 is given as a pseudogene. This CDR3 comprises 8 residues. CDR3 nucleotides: TGTGCCACCCCTCGAGCTTTCTTT. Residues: CATPRAFF.

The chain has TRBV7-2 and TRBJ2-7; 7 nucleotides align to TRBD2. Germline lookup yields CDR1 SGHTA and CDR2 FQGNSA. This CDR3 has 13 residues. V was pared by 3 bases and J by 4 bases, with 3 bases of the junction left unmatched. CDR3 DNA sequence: TGTGCCAGCAGCTTGGGACTAAATTACGAGCAGTACTTC. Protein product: CASSLGLNYEQYF.

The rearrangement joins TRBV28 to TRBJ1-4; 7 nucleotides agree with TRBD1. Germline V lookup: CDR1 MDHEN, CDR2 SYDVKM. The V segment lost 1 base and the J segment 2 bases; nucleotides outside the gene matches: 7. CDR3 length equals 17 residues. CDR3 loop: CASSLLVSRGTNEKLFF. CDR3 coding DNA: TGTGCCAGCAGTTTATTGGTTTCCAGGGGGACTAATGAAAAACTGTTTTTT. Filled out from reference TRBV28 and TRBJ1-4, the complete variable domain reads DVKVTQSSRYLVKRTGEKVFLECVQDMDHENMFWYRQDPGLGLRLIYFSYDVKMKEKGDIPEGYSVSREKKERFSLILESASTNQTSMYLCASSLLVSRGTNEKLFFGSGTQLSVL.

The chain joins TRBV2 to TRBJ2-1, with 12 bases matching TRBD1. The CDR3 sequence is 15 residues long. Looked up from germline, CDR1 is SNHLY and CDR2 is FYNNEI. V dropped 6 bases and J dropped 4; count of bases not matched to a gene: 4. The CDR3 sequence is CASSGTGGLYNEQFF. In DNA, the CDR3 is TGTGCCAGCAGCGGGACAGGGGGCTTATACAATGAGCAGTTCTTC.

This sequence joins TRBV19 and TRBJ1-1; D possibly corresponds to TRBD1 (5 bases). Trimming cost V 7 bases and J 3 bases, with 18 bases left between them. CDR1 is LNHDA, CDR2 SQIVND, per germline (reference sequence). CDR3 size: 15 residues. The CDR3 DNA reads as TGTGCCAGTACCCCCCGCAGGGAGGTAGACACTGAAGCTTTCTTT. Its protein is CASTPRREVDTEAFF.

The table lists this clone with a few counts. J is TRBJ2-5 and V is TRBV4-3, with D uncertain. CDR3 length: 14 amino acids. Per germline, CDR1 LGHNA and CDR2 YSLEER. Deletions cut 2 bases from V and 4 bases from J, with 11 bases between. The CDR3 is CASSQSYVRETQYF. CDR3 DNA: TGCGCCAGCAGCCAATCCTACGTTCGAGAGACCCAGTACTTC.

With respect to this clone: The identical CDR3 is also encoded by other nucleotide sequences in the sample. CDR3 region: CASSPTPGSDTQYF. The CDR3 DNA follows: TGTGCCAGCTCACCAACCCCGGGGTCAGATACGCAGTATTTT. The chain employs TRBV18 and TRBJ2-3, with D possibly matching TRBD2 (5 bases). The CDR3 length is 14 residues. V gave up 2 bases and J gave up 4 bases, with 10 bases separating them. From germline, CDR1 is KGHSH and CDR2 LQKENI.

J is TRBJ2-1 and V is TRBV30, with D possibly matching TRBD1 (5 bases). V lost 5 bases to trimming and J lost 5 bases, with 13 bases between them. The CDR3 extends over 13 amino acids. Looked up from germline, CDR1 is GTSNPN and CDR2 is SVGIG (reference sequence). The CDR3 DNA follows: TGTGCCTGGTCCCCTTCCAGGGACAATGAGCAGTTCTTC. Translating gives CAWSPSRDNEQFF.

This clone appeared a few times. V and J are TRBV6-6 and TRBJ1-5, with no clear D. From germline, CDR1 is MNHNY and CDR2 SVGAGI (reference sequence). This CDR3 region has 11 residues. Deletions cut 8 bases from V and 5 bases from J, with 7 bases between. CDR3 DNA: TGTGCCAGCGCCCGAGATCAGCCCCAGCATTTT. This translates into CASARDQPQHF.